This T cell receptor beta chain was captured by sequencing in a study of human T cells and chemical hapten exposure. This sample's time point: patch test 2, 6 weeks after DPC sensitization. Described treatment: therapeutic diphenylcyclopropenone sensitization with weekly scalp DPC. Unique molecular identifiers were attached to individual cDNA molecules during library preparation. TCRdb itself ran the RACE reads through MiXCR, one entry per CDR3 protein. The data hold some 44,000 distinct CDR3 sequences, with around 8.9% observed a single time. The V and J ends lost 9 bases and 5 bases respectively, with 7 bases between them. This CDR3 region has 11 residues. CDR1 and CDR2 (germline): SNHLY, FYNNEI.

The sequencing used whole blood, collected in connection with sensitization to the hapten diphenylcyclopropenone (DPC). The V gene is TRBV2, the J gene TRBJ2-2; D uncertain. This TCR was sampled from a woman in her thirties or forties with alopecia areata. Some clones in this sample may be carry-over from other donors' samples. As DNA, the CDR3 is TGTGCCAGTCGGGTGACCGGGGAGCTGTTTTTT. Amino acids: CASRVTGELFF.